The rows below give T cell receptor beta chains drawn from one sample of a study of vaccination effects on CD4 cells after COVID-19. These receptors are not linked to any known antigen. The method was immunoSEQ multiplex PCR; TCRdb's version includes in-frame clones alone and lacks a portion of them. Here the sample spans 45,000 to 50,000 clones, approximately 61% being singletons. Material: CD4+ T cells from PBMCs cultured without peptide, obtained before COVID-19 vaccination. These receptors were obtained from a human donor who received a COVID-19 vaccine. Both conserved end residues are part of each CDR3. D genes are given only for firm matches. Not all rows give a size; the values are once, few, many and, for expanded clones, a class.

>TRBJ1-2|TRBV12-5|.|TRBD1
CASGLLIRTGTEDGYTF
TGTGCTAGTGGTTTGCTAATTAGAACCGGGACAGAAGATGGCTACACCTTC
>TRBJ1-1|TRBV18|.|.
CASSPRGVMVNTEAFF
TGTGCCAGCTCACCCCGTGGGGTCATGGTGAACACTGAAGCTTTCTTT
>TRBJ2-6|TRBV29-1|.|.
CSVGAGGAGANVLTF
TGCAGCGTTGGAGCTGGCGGAGCTGGGGCCAACGTCCTGACTTTC
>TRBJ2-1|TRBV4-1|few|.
CASSRETNWNEQFF
TGCGCCAGCAGCCGGGAGACTAATTGGAATGAGCAGTTCTTC
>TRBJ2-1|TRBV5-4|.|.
CASSLAGLDNEQFF
TGTGCCAGCAGCTTAGCGGGTCTTGACAATGAGCAGTTCTTC
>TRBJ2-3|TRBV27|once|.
CASSLGSTDTQYF
TGTGCCAGCAGTTTGGGTAGCACAGATACGCAGTATTTT
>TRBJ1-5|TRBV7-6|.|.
CASSLAEGRNQPQHF
TGTGCCAGCAGCTTAGCGGAGGGTCGCAATCAGCCCCAGCATTTT
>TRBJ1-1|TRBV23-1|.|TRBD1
CARGQGVEAFF
TGCGCCAGAGGACAGGGGGTTGAAGCTTTCTTT
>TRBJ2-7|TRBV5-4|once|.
CASSFDSQGWYEQYF
TGTGCCAGCAGCTTTGATTCACAGGGTTGGTACGAGCAGTACTTC
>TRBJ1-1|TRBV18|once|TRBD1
CASSSGWTGVLQNTEAFF
TGTGCCAGCTCATCAGGATGGACAGGGGTCCTTCAAAACACTGAAGCTTTCTTT
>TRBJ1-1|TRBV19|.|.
CASSPSGTEAFF
TGTGCCAGTAGTCCCTCGGGCACTGAAGCTTTCTTT
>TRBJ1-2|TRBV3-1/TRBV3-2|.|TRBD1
CASSQGAGGKNGYTF
TGTGCCAGCAGCCAAGGGGCAGGGGGCAAGAATGGCTACACCTTC
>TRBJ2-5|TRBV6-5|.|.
CASSYWQGMGGETQYF
TGTGCCAGCAGTTACTGGCAGGGCATGGGTGGAGAGACCCAGTACTTC
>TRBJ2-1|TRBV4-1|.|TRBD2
CASSPWGGGTYNEQFF
TGCGCCAGCAGCCCTTGGGGCGGGGGGACATATAATGAGCAGTTCTTC
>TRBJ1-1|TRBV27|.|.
CASSSRIVRNTEAFF
TGTGCCAGCAGTTCCCGAATCGTGAGGAACACTGAAGCTTTCTTT
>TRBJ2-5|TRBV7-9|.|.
CASSLAEVDQETQYF
TGTGCCAGCAGCTTAGCGGAAGTCGACCAAGAGACCCAGTACTTC
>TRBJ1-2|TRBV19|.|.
CASSPESGIPYGYTF
TGTGCCAGTAGTCCCGAGAGCGGCATACCCTATGGCTACACCTTC
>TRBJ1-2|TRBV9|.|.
CASSVGTAYGYTF
TGTGCCAGCAGCGTAGGAACAGCCTATGGCTACACCTTC
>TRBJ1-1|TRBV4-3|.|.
CASSQERDGKAFF
TGCGCCAGCAGCCAAGAGAGGGACGGGAAAGCTTTCTTT
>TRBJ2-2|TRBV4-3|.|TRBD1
CASSQDRGTGVAGELFF
TGCGCCAGCAGCCAAGATCGAGGGACAGGGGTGGCCGGGGAGCTGTTTTTT
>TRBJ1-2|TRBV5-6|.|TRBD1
CASSLRQGDGYTF
TGTGCCAGCAGCTTGAGGCAGGGGGATGGCTACACCTTC
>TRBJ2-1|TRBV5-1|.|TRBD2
CASSWEGLAGAYSYNEQFF
TGCGCCAGCAGCTGGGAGGGACTAGCGGGAGCGTACTCCTACAATGAGCAGTTCTTC
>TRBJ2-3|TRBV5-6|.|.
CASSLEGFREYF
TGTGCCAGCAGCCTGGAGGGCTTTAGGGAGTATTTT
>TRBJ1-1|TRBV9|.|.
CASSQIGGTEAFF
TGTGCCAGCAGCCAAATAGGGGGAACTGAAGCTTTCTTT
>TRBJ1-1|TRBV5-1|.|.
CASSLDQGLAGAEAFF
TGCGCCAGCAGCTTGGACCAGGGCCTAGCTGGGGCTGAAGCTTTCTTT
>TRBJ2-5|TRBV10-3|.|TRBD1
CAISGGTGGEETQYF
TGTGCCATCAGTGGGGGGACAGGGGGGGAAGAGACCCAGTACTTC
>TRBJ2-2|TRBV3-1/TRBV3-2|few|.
CASSPRTVNTGELFF
TGTGCCAGCAGTCCCCGGACAGTGAACACCGGGGAGCTGTTTTTT
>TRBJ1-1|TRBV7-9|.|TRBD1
CASSLWGRRGNGKAFF
TGTGCCAGCAGCTTATGGGGTCGCAGGGGGAATGGGAAAGCTTTCTTT
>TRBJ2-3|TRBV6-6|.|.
CASTPQPWEGTQYF
TGTGCCAGCACCCCCCAACCCTGGGAAGGTACGCAGTATTTT
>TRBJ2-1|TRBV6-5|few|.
CASSRRLGRYNEQFF
TGTGCCAGCAGTCGCCGACTAGGGAGGTACAATGAGCAGTTCTTC
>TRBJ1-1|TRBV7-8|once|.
CASSLVGGTVAFF
TGTGCCAGCAGCTTAGTGGGAGGAACAGTAGCTTTCTTT
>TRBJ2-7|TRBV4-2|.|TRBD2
CASSQDLAGEVYEQYF
TGTGCCAGCAGCCAAGATTTAGCGGGAGAAGTGTACGAGCAGTACTTC
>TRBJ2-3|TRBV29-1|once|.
CSVGGGSTDTQYF
TGCAGCGTTGGTGGAGGGAGCACAGATACGCAGTATTTT
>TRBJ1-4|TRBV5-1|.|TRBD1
CASSLRDRANEKLFF
TGCGCCAGCAGCTTACGGGACAGGGCTAATGAAAAACTGTTTTTT
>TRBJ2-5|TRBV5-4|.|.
CASSIGQQETQYF
TGTGCCAGCAGCATCGGACAGCAAGAGACCCAGTACTTC
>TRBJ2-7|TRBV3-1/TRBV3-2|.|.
CASSQVMGLSSYEQYF
TGTGCCAGCAGCCAAGTAATGGGGTTGAGCTCCTACGAGCAGTACTTC
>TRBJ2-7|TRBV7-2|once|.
CASSRLRGSYEQYF
TGTGCCAGCAGCCGGCTTCGGGGTAGTTACGAGCAGTACTTC
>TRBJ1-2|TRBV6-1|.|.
CASSALRAAEANYGYTF
TGTGCCAGCAGTGCCCTCCGAGCAGCCGAAGCTAACTATGGCTACACCTTC
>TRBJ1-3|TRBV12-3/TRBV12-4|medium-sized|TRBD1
CASSRQGGTIYF
TGTGCCAGCAGCCGACAGGGAGGCACCATATATTTT
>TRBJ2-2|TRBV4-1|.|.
CASSQVPDTGELFF
TGCGCCAGCAGCCAAGTACCCGACACCGGGGAGCTGTTTTTT
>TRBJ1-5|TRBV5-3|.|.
CARSPYRGPFNQPQHF
TGTGCCAGAAGCCCCTATCGGGGGCCCTTTAATCAGCCCCAGCATTTT
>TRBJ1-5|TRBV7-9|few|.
CASSHSGPHQPQHF
TGTGCCAGCAGCCACTCCGGGCCACATCAGCCCCAGCATTTT
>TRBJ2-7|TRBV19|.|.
CASSAFGGLGFEQYF
TGTGCCAGTAGTGCTTTCGGCGGGTTAGGGTTCGAGCAGTACTTC
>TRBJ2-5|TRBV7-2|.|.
CASSQYREETQYF
TGTGCCAGCAGCCAATACAGGGAAGAGACCCAGTACTTC
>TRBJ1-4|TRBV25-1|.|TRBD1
CASSGGAEKLFF
TGTGCCAGTTCAGGGGGTGCTGAAAAACTGTTTTTT
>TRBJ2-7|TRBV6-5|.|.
CASANGVEQYF
TGTGCCAGCGCAAACGGGGTCGAGCAGTACTTC
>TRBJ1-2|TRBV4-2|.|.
CASSQAGGGNYGYTF
TGTGCCAGCAGCCAAGCGGGGGGAGGTAACTATGGCTACACCTTC
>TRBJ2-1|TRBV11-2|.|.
CASSSIGGNEQFF
TGTGCCAGCAGCTCTATTGGGGGGAATGAGCAGTTCTTC
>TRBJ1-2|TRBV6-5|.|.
CASTRGGYGYTF
TGTGCCAGCACTCGAGGTGGATATGGCTACACCTTC
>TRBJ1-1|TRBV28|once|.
CASSRPTAGKLAFF
TGTGCCAGCAGTCGACCCACCGCGGGGAAATTAGCTTTCTTT
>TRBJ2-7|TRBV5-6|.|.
CASSFSGSPLREQYF
TGTGCCAGCAGCTTTTCGGGGTCCCCACTGCGCGAGCAGTACTTC
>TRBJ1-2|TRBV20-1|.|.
CSARDDWGYTF
TGCAGTGCTAGAGATGACTGGGGCTACACCTTC
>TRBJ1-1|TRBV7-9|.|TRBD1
CASSLARQGADEAFF
TGTGCCAGCAGCTTAGCCAGACAGGGGGCGGATGAAGCTTTCTTT
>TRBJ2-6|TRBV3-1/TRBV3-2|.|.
CASSQSDSGANVLTF
TGTGCCAGCAGCCAAAGTGACTCTGGGGCCAACGTCCTGACTTTC